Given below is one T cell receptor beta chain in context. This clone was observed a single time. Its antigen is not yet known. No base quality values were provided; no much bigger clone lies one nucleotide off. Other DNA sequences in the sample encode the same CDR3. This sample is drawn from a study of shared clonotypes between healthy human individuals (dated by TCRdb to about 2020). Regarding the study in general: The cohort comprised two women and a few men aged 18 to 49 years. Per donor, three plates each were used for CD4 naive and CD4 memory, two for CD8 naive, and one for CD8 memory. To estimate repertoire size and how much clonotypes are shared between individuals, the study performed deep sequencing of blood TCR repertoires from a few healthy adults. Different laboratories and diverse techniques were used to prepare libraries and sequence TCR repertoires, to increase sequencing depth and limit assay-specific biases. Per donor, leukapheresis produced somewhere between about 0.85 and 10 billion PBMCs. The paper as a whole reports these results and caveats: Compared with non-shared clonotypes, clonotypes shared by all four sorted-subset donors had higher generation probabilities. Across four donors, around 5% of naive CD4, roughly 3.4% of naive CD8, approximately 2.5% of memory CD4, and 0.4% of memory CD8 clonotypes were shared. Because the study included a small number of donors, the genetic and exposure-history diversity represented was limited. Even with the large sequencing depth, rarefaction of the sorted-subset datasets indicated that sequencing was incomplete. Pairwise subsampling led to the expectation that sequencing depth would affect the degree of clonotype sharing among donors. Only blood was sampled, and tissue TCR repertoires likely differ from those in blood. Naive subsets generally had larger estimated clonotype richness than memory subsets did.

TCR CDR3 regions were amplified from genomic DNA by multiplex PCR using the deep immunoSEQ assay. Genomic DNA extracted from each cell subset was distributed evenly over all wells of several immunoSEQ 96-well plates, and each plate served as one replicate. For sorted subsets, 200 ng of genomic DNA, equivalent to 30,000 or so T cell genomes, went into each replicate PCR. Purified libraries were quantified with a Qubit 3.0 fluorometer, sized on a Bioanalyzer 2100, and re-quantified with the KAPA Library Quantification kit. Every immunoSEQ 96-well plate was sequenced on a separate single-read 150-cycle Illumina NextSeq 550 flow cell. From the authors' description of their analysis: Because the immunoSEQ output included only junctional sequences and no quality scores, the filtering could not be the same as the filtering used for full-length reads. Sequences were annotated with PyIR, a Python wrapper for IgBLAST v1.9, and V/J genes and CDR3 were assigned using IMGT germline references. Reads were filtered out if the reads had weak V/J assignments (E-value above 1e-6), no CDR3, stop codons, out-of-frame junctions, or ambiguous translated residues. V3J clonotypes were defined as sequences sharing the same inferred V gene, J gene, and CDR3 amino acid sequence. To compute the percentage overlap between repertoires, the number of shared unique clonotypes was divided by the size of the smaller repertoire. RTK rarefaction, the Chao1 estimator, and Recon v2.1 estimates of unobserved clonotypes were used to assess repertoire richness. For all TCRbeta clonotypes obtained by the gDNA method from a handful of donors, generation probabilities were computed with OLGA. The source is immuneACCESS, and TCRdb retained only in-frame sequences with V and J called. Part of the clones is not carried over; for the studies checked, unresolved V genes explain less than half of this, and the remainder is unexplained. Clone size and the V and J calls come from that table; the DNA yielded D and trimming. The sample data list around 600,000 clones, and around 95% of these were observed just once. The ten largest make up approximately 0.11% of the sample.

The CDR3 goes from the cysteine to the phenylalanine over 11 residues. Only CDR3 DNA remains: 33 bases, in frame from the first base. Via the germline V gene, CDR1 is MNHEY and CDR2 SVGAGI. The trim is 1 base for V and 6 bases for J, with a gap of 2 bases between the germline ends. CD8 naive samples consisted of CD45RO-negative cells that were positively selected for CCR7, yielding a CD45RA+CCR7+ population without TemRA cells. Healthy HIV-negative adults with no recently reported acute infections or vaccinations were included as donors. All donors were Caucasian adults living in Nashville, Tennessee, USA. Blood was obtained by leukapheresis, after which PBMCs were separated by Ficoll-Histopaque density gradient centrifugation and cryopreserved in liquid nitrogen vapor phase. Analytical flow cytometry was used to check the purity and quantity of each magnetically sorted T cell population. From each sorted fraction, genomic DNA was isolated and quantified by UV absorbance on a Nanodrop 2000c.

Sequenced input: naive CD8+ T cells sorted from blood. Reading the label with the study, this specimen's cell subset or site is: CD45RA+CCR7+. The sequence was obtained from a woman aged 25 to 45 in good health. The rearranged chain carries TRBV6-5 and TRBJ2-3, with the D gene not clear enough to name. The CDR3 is CASSYLDTQYF. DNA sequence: TGTGCCAGCAGTTACTTGGATACGCAGTATTTT.